A single sample is the source of the 28 T cell receptor beta chains below, sequenced in a study of blood T cell repertoires in COVID-19. Generated by immunoSEQ multiplex PCR, the TCRdb table keeps only in-frame clones and is missing some. This sample yields some 100,000 clones, of which roughly four fifths are seen a single time; less than 11% belongs to the top ten. Sequenced material: peripheral blood. Receptor source: a human donor in a cohort sampled during active COVID-19.

The rearrangement uses TRBV7-2 and TRBJ1-3; a weak D match, TRBD1 (5 bases). The CDR3 covers 16 residues. Per germline, CDR1 SGHTA and CDR2 FQGNSA. With 6 bases removed from V and 0 bases from J, the gap between germline ends came to 15 bases. CDR3 sequence: CASRTSGGPSGNTIYF. The CDR3 bases are TGTGCCAGCAGAACCTCCGGGGGACCCTCTGGAAACACCATATATTTT.

V usage is TRBV28 and J usage is TRBJ2-6, with 13 bases aligning to TRBD2. With V trimmed by 5 bases and J by 4 bases, 5 bases remained unmatched. CDR3 length: 17 residues. The germline gives CDR1 MDHEN, CDR2 SYDVKM. This CDR3 reads CASSGGLAGAGANVLTF. The DNA for the CDR3 is TGTGCCAGCAGTGGAGGACTAGCGGGAGCCGGGGCCAACGTCCTGACTTTC.

This chain links TRBV7-9 with TRBJ1-1; D call uncertain. Trimming took 2 bases from V and 3 from J, leaving 13 bases between them. The CDR3 totals 15 residues. The germline CDR1 and CDR2 sequences are SEHNR and FQNEAQ (reference sequence). The CDR3 sequence: CASSLIGRKDTEAFF. The CDR3 DNA reads as TGTGCCAGCAGCTTAATTGGCAGGAAGGACACTGAAGCTTTCTTT.

This clone was found a few times. The chain couples TRBV5-8 to TRBJ2-7; D gene ambiguous. There are 12 residues in the CDR3. V was clipped by 4 bases and J by 3 bases, with 8 bases between them. Germline CDR1 SGHTS, CDR2 YDEGEE. The CDR3 region is CASSGTFYEQYF. The CDR3 DNA reads TGTGCCAGCAGCGGTACATTCTACGAGCAGTACTTC.

V and J are TRBV28 and TRBJ1-2; D is uncertain. V was shortened by 5 bases and J by 3 bases, with 16 bases between the two germline ends. The CDR3 length is 15 residues. Per germline, CDR1 MDHEN and CDR2 SYDVKM. This chain's CDR3 is CASSPPGSKDYGYTF. The CDR3 DNA sequence: TGTGCCAGCAGTCCCCCGGGGTCTAAGGACTATGGCTACACCTTC.

V and J are TRBV5-4 and TRBJ2-7; 7 nucleotides match TRBD2. The CDR3 is 16 residues long. The junction had 14 bases not matched to a gene; V was cut back by 2 bases and J by 6 bases. CDR1 is SGHNT, CDR2 YYREEE, per germline (reference sequence). CDR3 nucleotide sequence: TGTGCCAGCAGCTTCGGCATGGGCGGGAGCGGACGCGAGCAGTACTTC. Translating it yields CASSFGMGGSGREQYF.

The rearrangement links TRBV5-4 to TRBJ1-4; unclear D gene. V was shortened by 1 base and J by 0 bases, with 4 bases between the two germline ends. Germline assignment: CDR1 SGHNT and CDR2 YYREEE (reference sequence). CDR3 length equals 14 residues. CDR3 protein: CASSLRATNEKLFF. In nucleotides, the CDR3 is TGTGCCAGCAGCTTGCGAGCAACTAATGAAAAACTGTTTTTT.

DNA for the CDR3: TGTGCCAGTAGTAGCGGACAGGGGGCGTCGGAGGGCTACACCTTC. This encodes CASSSGQGASEGYTF. This sequence joins TRBV19 and TRBJ1-2, with 11 positions matching TRBD1. Germline loops: CDR1 LNHDA, CDR2 SQIVND (reference sequence). The V and J ends lost 4 bases and 8 bases, in that order; junction bases with no gene match: 9. The CDR3 has 15 residues.

The chain uses TRBV6-5 and TRBJ2-7; no reliable D call. V was clipped by 10 bases and J by 0 bases, with 10 bases between them. Germline V gene lookup returns CDR1 MNHEY and CDR2 SVGAGI. The CDR3 has 12 amino acids. CDR3 bases: TGTGCCAACGGTACGTCCTCCTACGAGCAGTACTTC. Translation: CANGTSSYEQYF.

V and J are TRBV7-2 and TRBJ2-3; D is unclear. The CDR3 spans 12 residues. Trimming took off 5 bases at V and 2 bases at J, with 5 bases between the two ends. Germline V gene sequence: CDR1 SGHTA, CDR2 FQGNSA. CDR3 nucleotides: TGTGCCAGCAGCCCTGTCACAGATACGCAGTATTTT. The encoded protein is CASSPVTDTQYF.

This chain uses TRBV5-6 with TRBJ1-2; perhaps TRBD1 as D (5 bases). Germline V CDR1 and CDR2: SGHDT, YYEEEE. V was trimmed by 0 bases and J by 6 bases, leaving 12 bases between them. The CDR3 runs 14 residues. The CDR3, as DNA: TGTGCCAGCAGCTTGGCCGGGACTGGGCATGGCTACACCTTC. Protein: CASSLAGTGHGYTF.

The J gene is TRBJ2-7, the V gene TRBV9, with TRBD2 as a possible D gene (6 bases). V dropped 3 bases and J dropped 3 bases, with 16 bases sitting between them. Germline V gene sequence: CDR1 SGDLS, CDR2 YYNGEE. The CDR3 runs 15 residues. The CDR3 nucleotides are TGTGCCAGCAGCGGAAGGGAGGACGGTGACTACGAGCAGTACTTC. It codes for CASSGREDGDYEQYF.

The rearrangement joins TRBV19 to TRBJ1-6, with 8 bases identical to TRBD1. Germline V CDR1 and CDR2: LNHDA, SQIVND (reference sequence). The CDR3 extends over 14 amino acids. V trimming: 3 bases; J trimming: 9 bases; junction bases outside the gene matches: 4. The CDR3, as DNA: TGTGCCAGTAGTATGGGACAGGATGGTTCACCCCTCCACTTT. It yields the protein CASSMGQDGSPLHF.

The chain has TRBV7-2 and TRBJ2-1; 10 positions agree with TRBD2. Looked up from germline, CDR1 is SGHTA and CDR2 is FQGNSA. Unmatched junction bases numbered 12, after V lost 6 bases and J lost 4 bases. CDR3 length equals 17 residues. The CDR3, as DNA: TGTGCCAGCAGTCAGTGGGTGGGGACTAGCGCGTACAATGAGCAGTTCTTC. Its translation: CASSQWVGTSAYNEQFF.

The chain employs TRBV19 and TRBJ2-7; 12 nucleotides align to TRBD2. V was pared by 4 bases and J by 2 bases, with 3 bases of the junction left unmatched. The CDR3 consists of 15 residues. Germline values: CDR1 LNHDA, CDR2 SQIVND (reference sequence). This CDR3 reads CASSTRTSGTYEQYF. As DNA, the CDR3 is TGTGCCAGTAGTACTCGGACTAGCGGGACCTACGAGCAGTACTTC.

V usage is TRBV23-1 and J usage is TRBJ1-3; no definite D call. TRBV23-1 is labeled an ORF, and its function is uncertain. The CDR3 length is 13 residues. Deletions cut 6 bases from V and 4 bases from J, with 10 bases between. CDR3 DNA sequence: TGCGCCAGCAGCCCCCGGTTGGGAAACACCATATATTTT. Translated, it gives CASSPRLGNTIYF.

The rearrangement joins TRBV5-5 to TRBJ1-2; a weak D match, TRBD1 (6 bases). V lost 5 bases and J lost 3, with 14 bases in between. Germline V gene sequence: CDR1 SGHKS, CDR2 YYEKEE (reference sequence). This CDR3 region has 14 residues. CDR3 nucleotides: TGTGCCAGCAGGCCTCCAGGGGTTGACTATGGCTACACCTTC. Amino acids: CASRPPGVDYGYTF.

The chain carries TRBV27 and TRBJ2-1; perhaps TRBD1 as D (6 bases). This CDR3 has 13 residues. The V gene's germline CDR1 is MNHEY and CDR2 SMNVEV (reference sequence). V gave up 5 bases and J gave up 6 bases, with 11 bases separating them. CDR3 bases: TGTGCCAGCAGTGCCAGGGGCAGCAATGAGCAGTTCTTC. Protein: CASSARGSNEQFF.

CDR3 nucleotides: TGTGCCAGTAGTTATGGGACAGGGAGATCTGGGGCCAACGTCCTGACTTTC. Protein product: CASSYGTGRSGANVLTF. The rearrangement uses TRBV19 and TRBJ2-6; the match to TRBD1 covers 9 bases. The V gene end was trimmed by 5 bases and the J gene end by 1 base; junction bases not matched to a gene: 6. The CDR3 loop spans 17 amino acids. Germline loops: CDR1 LNHDA, CDR2 SQIVND (reference sequence).

The chain carries TRBV18 and TRBJ1-2; maybe TRBD1 (6 bases). The germline V and J ends were trimmed by 3 bases and 6 bases, with 14 bases remaining between them. This CDR3 contains 14 residues. The germline CDR1 and CDR2 sequences are KGHSH and LQKENI. The CDR3 bases are TGTGCCAGCTCACCGTACACAGGGACCAATGGCTACACCTTC. Protein: CASSPYTGTNGYTF. The entire variable domain, with the rest obtained from reference TRBV18 and TRBJ1-2, is as follows: NAGVMQNPRHLVRRRGQEARLRCSPMKGHSHVYWYRQLPEEGLKFMVYLQKENIIDESGMPKERFSAEFPKEGPSILRIQQVVRGDSAAYFCASSPYTGTNGYTFGSGTRLTVV.

This clone showed up just once. The rearrangement links TRBV27 to TRBJ1-2, with D hard to call. Germline CDR1 MNHEY, CDR2 SMNVEV (reference sequence). Trimming pared 7 bases from V and 3 bases from J, leaving 18 bases between. This CDR3 comprises 15 residues. This chain's CDR3 is CASTTTIGRDYGYTF. The CDR3 DNA follows: TGTGCCAGCACCACAACGATAGGGCGGGACTATGGCTACACCTTC.

CDR3 DNA sequence: TGCAGTGCTAGTAGTCGAAGCTCAGGGTCGGGTGAAAAACTGTTTTTT. Translation: CSASSRSSGSGEKLFF. The V and J genes are TRBV20-1 and TRBJ1-4, with a weak D call TRBD1 (5 bases). This CDR3 spans 16 amino acids. CDR1 and CDR2 from the germline V gene are DFQATT and SNEGSKA (reference sequence). V lost 3 bases and J lost 7, with 21 bases in between.

This clone has just a few counts. V and J are TRBV18 and TRBJ2-7; D ambiguous. The CDR3 runs to 13 residues. V shed 3 bases and J shed 3 bases, with 9 bases lying between them. Germline V gene data show CDR1 as KGHSH and CDR2 as LQKENI. CDR3 in amino acids: CASSPTRNYEQYF. The CDR3 DNA is TGTGCCAGCTCACCTACCAGGAACTACGAGCAGTACTTC.

The CDR3 loop is CASRPRARTVYRDQPQHF. DNA of the CDR3: TGTGCCAGCAGGCCAAGGGCTCGGACAGTATATAGAGATCAGCCCCAGCATTTT. The chain recombines TRBV28 with TRBJ1-5; the D gene is possibly TRBD1 (6 bases). Germline V gives CDR1 MDHEN, CDR2 SYDVKM. V was trimmed by 6 bases and J by 5 bases, leaving 26 bases between them. CDR3 size: 18 residues.

Only a few counts were recorded for this clone. The chain links TRBV6-5 to TRBJ2-5, with TRBD2 matching 12 bases. The CDR3 runs 15 residues. Germline values: CDR1 MNHEY, CDR2 SVGAGI. J was trimmed by 5 bases and V by 6 bases; bases with no gene match: 7. CDR3 residues: CASSLAGGPSETQYF. The CDR3 bases are TGTGCCAGCAGCCTAGCGGGAGGGCCCTCGGAGACCCAGTACTTC.

Regarding this clone: A junction end diverges from the germline sequence, so it may reflect a read error. CDR3 DNA sequence: TGTGCCAGCAGGTTAAAGGAAGACCCAGGGGCTTATTATGGCTACACCTTC. Residues: CASRLKEDPGAYYGYTF. This chain connects TRBV7-3 to TRBJ1-2; perhaps TRBD1 as D (6 bases). The CDR3 covers 17 residues. CDR1 is SGHTA, CDR2 FQGTGA, per germline.

The rearrangement links TRBV7-9 to TRBJ1-6; D is ambiguous. From germline, CDR1 is SEHNR and CDR2 FQNEAQ (reference sequence). Trimming took 8 bases from V and 9 from J, leaving 14 bases between them. This CDR3 contains 13 residues. The CDR3 is CASEAPSVSPLHF. CDR3 in DNA: TGTGCCAGCGAGGCCCCCTCCGTTTCACCCCTCCACTTT. Drawing the rest from reference TRBV7-9 and TRBJ1-6, the complete variable domain is DTGVSQNPRHKITKRGQNVTFRCDPISEHNRLYWYRQTLGQGPEFLTYFQNEAQLEKSRLLSDRFSAERPKGSFSTLEIQRTEQGDSAMYLCASEAPSVSPLHFGNGTRLTVT.

This rearrangement joins TRBV29-1 to TRBJ1-2; a possible D gene is TRBD1 (6 bases). V was pared by 6 bases and J by 4 bases, with 24 bases between. The V gene's germline CDR1 is SQVTM and CDR2 ANQGSEA. The CDR3 is made up of 16 amino acids. The CDR3 here is CSVVGVGGALVYGYTF. In nucleotides, the CDR3 is TGCAGCGTCGTAGGGGTTGGGGGGGCTCTGGTCTATGGCTACACCTTC.